The rows below give T cell receptor beta chains drawn from one sample of a study of CD8 T cells in ankylosing spondylitis. TCRdb recomputed calls from the 5' RACE reads with MiXCR, one row per CDR3 protein. Among some 140,000 distinct CDR3 sequences, around 6.6% were seen once, and the ten largest hold 9.5% to 15%. The sample was blood, either unsorted or a sorted T cell fraction (not recorded which). The receptors here all came from a female donor with ankylosing spondylitis or in good health (not recorded which). Each CDR3 is given with its conserved first and last residue. D genes are given only for firm matches. Clone size is shown for a subset of rows, as once, few, many or a class of expanded clone.

v_gene	d_gene	j_gene	abundance	CDR3aa	CDR3nt
TRBV7-2	TRBD2	TRBJ2-1	.	CASSLEGGADYNEQFF	TGTGCCAGCAGCTTAGAGGGAGGGGCAGATTACAATGAGCAGTTCTTC
TRBV20-1	.	TRBJ2-5	many	CSAISPEGGDLETQYF	TGCAGTGCTATATCCCCCGAGGGGGGGGATTTAGAGACCCAGTACTTC
TRBV18	.	TRBJ2-2	many	CASSEDRELFF	TGTGCCAGCTCAGAGGACCGGGAGCTGTTTTTT
TRBV6-2/TRBV6-3	.	TRBJ1-5	many	CASSYGGGWGNQPQHF	TGTGCCAGCAGTTACGGCGGGGGCTGGGGCAATCAGCCCCAGCATTTT
TRBV12-3/TRBV12-4	TRBD1	TRBJ1-4	.	CASSLGQGDEKLFF	TGTGCCAGCAGTTTAGGACAGGGTGATGAAAAACTGTTTTTT
TRBV7-9	TRBD2	TRBJ2-1	.	CASSSYLAGNEQFF	TGTGCCAGCAGCTCGTATCTAGCGGGGAATGAGCAGTTCTTC
TRBV6-1	TRBD1	TRBJ1-6	many	CASSPPGQGISYNSPLHF	TGTGCCAGCAGTCCTCCGGGACAGGGCATCTCCTATAATTCACCCCTCCACTTT
TRBV7-3	TRBD1	TRBJ2-3	many	CASSFRQGGSTDTQYF	TGTGCCAGCAGCTTTCGACAGGGGGGTAGCACAGATACGCAGTATTTT
TRBV6-2/TRBV6-3	.	TRBJ2-5	many	CASTSEETVQETQYF	TGTGCCAGCACCTCGGAGGAGACAGTCCAAGAGACCCAGTACTTC
TRBV11-2	.	TRBJ1-4	many	CASSLLSSRVEEKLFF	TGTGCCAGCAGCCTACTGTCATCAAGGGTTGAAGAAAAACTGTTTTTT
TRBV12-3/TRBV12-4	.	TRBJ2-3	.	CASSTSAIGNRDTQYF	TGTGCCAGCAGTACCTCCGCTATAGGGAACCGGGATACGCAGTATTTT
TRBV7-8	.	TRBJ1-4	many	CASTLGASNEKLFF	TGTGCCAGCACCCTGGGGGCCTCGAATGAAAAACTGTTTTTT
TRBV15	.	TRBJ1-4	many	CATSSSSGLFF	TGTGCCACCAGCAGCTCCTCGGGGCTGTTTTTT
TRBV3-1	.	TRBJ1-6	many	CASSQGAGNSPLHF	TGTGCCAGCAGCCAAGGGGCAGGAAATTCACCCCTCCACTTT
TRBV5-1	.	TRBJ2-1	many	CASSLEVHNEQFF	TGCGCCAGCAGCTTGGAGGTACACAATGAGCAGTTCTTC
TRBV5-5	.	TRBJ1-5	many	CASSLAGGAGNQPQHF	TGTGCCAGCAGCTTGGCCGGGGGGGCCGGAAATCAGCCCCAGCATTTT
TRBV29-1	TRBD1	TRBJ2-5	many	CSGGTGETQYF	TGCAGCGGGGGGACAGGGGAGACCCAGTACTTC
TRBV29-1	TRBD1	TRBJ2-7	many	CSVEDSQGATYEQYF	TGCAGCGTTGAAGATAGTCAGGGGGCAACCTACGAGCAGTACTTC
TRBV12-3/TRBV12-4	.	TRBJ1-3	many	CASSFGHSGNTIYF	TGTGCCAGCAGTTTTGGACACTCTGGAAACACCATATATTTT
TRBV7-9	.	TRBJ1-2	many	CASSSMNDGYTF	TGTGCCAGCAGCTCGATGAATGATGGCTACACCTTC
TRBV5-1	TRBD2	TRBJ2-5	.	CASSSRTSGAIQTQYF	TGCGCCAGCAGCTCGCGGACTAGCGGAGCCATCCAGACCCAGTACTTC
TRBV5-1	.	TRBJ2-7	many	CASSSTTGSSYEQYF	TGCGCCAGCAGCTCAACTACGGGAAGCTCCTACGAGCAGTACTTC
TRBV15	.	TRBJ1-2	many	CATSRDLSVDGYTF	TGTGCCACCAGCAGAGATCTTTCTGTAGATGGCTACACCTTC
TRBV5-4	.	TRBJ2-1	many	CASSFGGAPYNEQFF	TGTGCCAGCAGCTTTGGGGGGGCCCCCTACAATGAGCAGTTCTTC
TRBV3-1	.	TRBJ1-1	many	CASSHGRGYTEAFF	TGTGCCAGCAGCCACGGCAGGGGCTATACTGAAGCTTTCTTT
TRBV20-1	TRBD1	TRBJ1-1	many	CSARNRGKGVFAMNTEAFF	TGCAGTGCTAGGAACAGGGGAAAGGGAGTTTTTGCCATGAACACTGAAGCTTTCTTT
TRBV7-2	TRBD2	TRBJ2-1	many	CASRRAGGTNEQFF	TGTGCCAGCAGGCGAGCGGGGGGTACGAATGAGCAGTTCTTC
TRBV5-1	.	TRBJ1-1	many	CASSQTELRNTEAFF	TGCGCCAGCAGCCAGACAGAACTCCGGAACACTGAAGCTTTCTTT
TRBV29-1	TRBD2	TRBJ2-5	many	CSVGVAGPGETQYF	TGCAGCGTTGGTGTAGCGGGGCCAGGAGAGACCCAGTACTTC
TRBV12-3/TRBV12-4	.	TRBJ1-1	many	CASSLALFGEAFF	TGTGCCAGCAGCCTGGCCCTTTTTGGTGAAGCTTTCTTT
TRBV2	TRBD1	TRBJ1-6	many	CASLTGARGSPLHF	TGTGCCAGCTTGACAGGGGCAAGAGGTTCACCCCTCCACTTT
TRBV9	.	TRBJ2-7	many	CASSITGTDFWEQYF	TGTGCCAGCAGCATTACCGGGACGGACTTTTGGGAGCAGTACTTC
TRBV9	TRBD2	TRBJ2-1	many	CASSVGPAGGGEQFF	TGTGCCAGCAGCGTAGGGCCAGCGGGGGGAGGGGAGCAGTTCTTC
TRBV18	.	TRBJ2-7	few	CASSRKQGDHEQYF	TGTGCCAGCTCCAGAAAACAGGGAGACCACGAGCAGTACTTC
TRBV7-9	.	TRBJ1-6	few	CASSSPISPLHF	TGTGCCAGCAGCTCCCCAATCTCACCCCTCCACTTT
TRBV5-1	.	TRBJ2-7	many	CASSLNRLASYEQYF	TGCGCCAGCAGCTTGAATCGGCTGGCCTCCTACGAGCAGTACTTC
TRBV12-3/TRBV12-4	.	TRBJ2-3	many	CASSWGSATDTQYF	TGTGCCAGCAGTTGGGGCTCGGCAACAGATACGCAGTATTTT
TRBV5-1	.	TRBJ2-2	many	CASSSAGAFTGELFF	TGCGCCAGCAGCTCGGCCGGGGCCTTCACCGGGGAGCTGTTTTTT
TRBV4-1	TRBD1	TRBJ1-1	many	CASSQDLVRGRWGPGTEAFF	TGCGCCAGCAGCCAAGATTTAGTCAGGGGGCGATGGGGCCCAGGGACTGAAGCTTTCTTT
TRBV12-3/TRBV12-4	TRBD1	TRBJ2-7	many	CASTPGQVANEQYF	TGTGCCAGCACCCCTGGACAGGTAGCTAACGAGCAGTACTTC
TRBV6-1	TRBD1	TRBJ1-2	few	CASGKDRAPYGYTF	TGTGCCAGCGGCAAGGACAGGGCACCGTATGGCTACACCTTC